Below are 12 T cell receptor beta chains sequenced from a single sample in a study of T-cell memory formation after mild COVID-19 (dated by TCRdb to about 2021). Library creation used 5' RACE. The instrument given in TCRdb is Illumina NovaSeq 6000. TCRdb took the public reads, trimmed them with fastp at Q25, ran MiXCR for clone calling and kept in-frame beta chains. Entries are consolidated by CDR3 protein sequence, retaining the most common genes and DNA. In this sample the table shows about 450,000 distinct CDR3 sequences, less than 25% of which occur a single time. About an eighth of the sample is held by the ten biggest clonotypes. The specimen was PBMCs or a T cell subset sorted from them (not recorded which). Receptors were obtained from an adult woman who had mild COVID-19 (a few samples of this study predate the infection). The sample titles of this study are shuffled in the database, so cell type and time point are left out; the donor was told from shared clones.

The V and J genes are TRBV6-5 and TRBJ2-3, with TRBD2 matching 8 bases. The germline V gene encodes CDR1 MNHEY and CDR2 SVGAGI. There are 15 residues in the CDR3. The V segment lost 6 bases and the J segment 1 base; nucleotides outside the gene matches: 6. For the CDR3, the DNA is TGTGCCAGCAGCTTCAGCGGGAGTGGCACAGATACGCAGTATTTT. Amino acids: CASSFSGSGTDTQYF.

This clonotype was observed a single time. The chain employs TRBV6-5 and TRBJ2-2; D may be TRBD1 or TRBD2 (5 bases each). Germline CDR1 reads MNHEY; CDR2 reads SVGAGI. Between the trimmed V and J ends, which lost 2 bases and 7 bases, there was a span of 14 bases. There are 15 residues in the CDR3. The CDR3 spells CASSYGRWGSGELFF. The CDR3 DNA follows: TGTGCCAGCAGTTACGGAAGGTGGGGGAGCGGGGAGCTGTTTTTT.

The chain couples TRBV7-9 to TRBJ1-2; D perhaps matches TRBD1 (6 bases). This CDR3 region has 16 residues. The germline CDR1 and CDR2 sequences are SEHNR and FQNEAQ (reference sequence). V was shortened by 2 bases and J by 1 base, with 14 bases between the two germline ends. CDR3 DNA: TGTGCCAGCAGCTTATTGCGCGGGGGCATTAACTATGGCTACACCTTC. It is translated as CASSLLRGGINYGYTF.

This rearrangement joins TRBV5-1 to TRBJ2-1; 7 bases align to TRBD1. Trimming took 2 bases from V and 14 from J; bases not matched to a gene: 4. From germline, CDR1 is SGHRS and CDR2 YFSETQ. This CDR3 region has 11 residues. CDR3 sequence: CASSFDRVKFF. CDR3 DNA: TGCGCCAGCAGCTTTGACAGGGTGAAGTTCTTC.

This clonotype was seen only a few times. The chain has TRBV7-2 and TRBJ2-7; TRBD1 might be the D (5 bases). V gave up 5 bases and J gave up 3 bases, with 14 bases separating them. This CDR3 is built from 14 residues. Germline V CDR1 and CDR2: SGHTA, FQGNSA. CDR3 in DNA: TGTGCCAGCAGCCCAGGGCTGTATAGCTACGAGCAGTACTTC. Translation: CASSPGLYSYEQYF.

A few counts support this clonotype. J is TRBJ2-6 and V is TRBV10-3, with 8 bases identical to TRBD1. The CDR3 covers 17 residues. Germline lookup yields CDR1 ENHRY and CDR2 SYGVKD. V was clipped by 9 bases and J by 2 bases; unmatched bases: 12. CDR3 nucleotides: TGTGCCATAACGACAGGGGCTATACTTACTGGGGCCAACGTCCTGACTTTC. Its protein is CAITTGAILTGANVLTF.

The rearrangement links TRBV24-1 to TRBJ2-1; D is undetermined. Per the germline V gene, CDR1 is KGHDR and CDR2 is SFDVKD. Trimming cost V 3 bases and J 9 bases, with 11 bases left between them. The CDR3 is 13 amino acids. CDR3: CATSDPPGGEQFF. The CDR3 DNA follows: TGTGCCACCAGTGATCCACCCGGTGGTGAGCAGTTCTTC.

This rearrangement joins TRBV7-2 to TRBJ1-3, with D tentatively TRBD1 (6 bases). Trimming took off 5 bases at V and 2 bases at J, with 16 bases between the two ends. There are 16 residues in the CDR3. The germline gives CDR1 SGHTA, CDR2 FQGNSA. DNA of the CDR3: TGTGCCAGCAGCAGTACGACAGGCCCTCCTGGAAACACCATATATTTT. As protein: CASSSTTGPPGNTIYF.

The chain is built from TRBV7-2 and TRBJ1-2; 9 bases agree with TRBD1. The CDR3 runs to 15 residues. Germline V lookup: CDR1 SGHTA, CDR2 FQGNSA. Trimming at V came to 5 bases and at J to 5 bases, leaving 9 bases not matched to a gene. The CDR3 loop is CASSLDRGVGYGYTF. The CDR3 coding sequence is TGTGCCAGCAGCCTGGACAGGGGTGTCGGTTATGGCTACACCTTC.

This clonotype was recorded a few times. The chain has TRBV29-1 and TRBJ2-3, with D hard to call. Trimming took 4 bases from V and 2 from J, leaving 16 bases between them. This CDR3 comprises 15 residues. The germline V gene encodes CDR1 SQVTM and CDR2 ANQGSEA. CDR3 amino acids: CSVAKDPRTTDTQYF. CDR3 nucleotides: TGCAGCGTTGCAAAGGACCCTCGGACCACAGATACGCAGTATTTT.

The rearrangement links TRBV9 to TRBJ2-2; weak D call: TRBD1 (6 bases). Germline V lookup: CDR1 SGDLS, CDR2 YYNGEE. CDR3 length: 17 residues. The V and J ends lost 3 bases and 5 bases respectively, with 20 bases between them. The CDR3 DNA is TGTGCCAGCAGCGCGTGGGACATCCCCTCGGGAACCGGGGAGCTGTTTTTT. Translated: CASSAWDIPSGTGELFF. Filled out from reference TRBV9 and TRBJ2-2, the complete variable domain reads DSGVTQTPKHLITATGQRVTLRCSPRSGDLSVYWYQQSLDQGLQFLIQYYNGEERAKGNILERFSAQQFPDLHSELNLSSLELGDSALYFCASSAWDIPSGTGELFFGEGSRLTVL.

This clonotype was recorded many times. The CDR3, as DNA: TGTGCCAGCAGCCAAGTAACAGGGTGGGGTGAGCAGTTCTTC. This translates into CASSQVTGWGEQFF. The chain links TRBV3-1 to TRBJ2-1; the D gene is possibly TRBD1 (6 bases). Trimming cost V 1 base and J 9 bases, with 13 bases left between them. The CDR3 runs 14 residues. Germline CDR1 LGHDT, CDR2 YNNKEL (reference sequence).